Given below is one T cell receptor beta chain in context. No antigen is known for it. The data belong to a study of PD-1 blockade in classical Hodgkin lymphoma. On the study more broadly: Patients got intravenous nivolumab 3 mg/kg every 2 weeks. Study-wide findings and caveats: Baseline diversity was lower in partial responders and progressors than complete responders. Unlike CD8+ TCR diversity, which did not rise significantly by C4D1, CD4+ TCR diversity did.

V trimming: 2 bases; J trimming: 5 bases; junction bases outside the gene matches: 5. The CDR3 spans 15 residues. Germline loops: CDR1 MNHEY, CDR2 SVGAGI. Relapse was seen in all patients after autologous stem cell transplantation, and brentuximab vedotin exposure was variable. Sequencing used immunoSEQ multiplex PCR; TCRdb keeps in-frame clones, though not all of them. The profile shows about 58,000 clones, under 95% of them singletons. The receptor was derived from a human donor with classical Hodgkin lymphoma. V is TRBV6-5 and J is TRBJ2-5; 10 nucleotides line up with TRBD1. The input for sequencing was peripheral blood mononuclear cells (PBMCs), taken before the second cycle of nivolumab. The CDR3 coding sequence is TGTGCCAGCAGTTACCCTGGACAGGGGGGGGAGACCCAGTACTTC. Amino acids: CASSYPGQGGETQYF.